Presented here are 26 T cell receptor beta chains from one specimen sequenced in a study of shared clonotypes between healthy human individuals. Clones were read by immunoSEQ multiplex PCR, and TCRdb kept only the in-frame ones, dropping some. In the table there are roughly 1,600,000 clones, approximately 98.5% of which are singletons. Specimen: naive CD4+ T cells sorted from blood. Documented subset: CD45RA+ positively selected. The receptors shown here come from a man aged 25-45 years in good health.

The rearrangement uses TRBV7-9 and TRBJ1-1, with D perhaps TRBD1 (5 bases). The CDR3 has 16 residues. Germline V gives CDR1 SEHNR, CDR2 FQNEAQ (reference sequence). V was trimmed by 3 bases and J by 6 bases, leaving 20 bases between them. CDR3 bases: TGTGCCAGCAGCTTCCAAGGGCGGGGCTTAGACGCTGAAGCTTTCTTT. Its protein is CASSFQGRGLDAEAFF.

This chain joins TRBV29-1 and TRBJ1-1; D remains ambiguous. There are 13 residues in the CDR3. The V end lost 5 bases, the J end lost 3 bases, and 13 bases lay between the germline ends. Germline CDR1 reads SQVTM; CDR2 reads ANQGSEA. CDR3 amino acids: CSVLGGDYTEAFF. The CDR3 nucleotides read TGCAGCGTTCTTGGAGGCGACTACACTGAAGCTTTCTTT. The full variable domain, its missing parts supplied by reference TRBV29-1 and TRBJ1-1, is SAVISQKPSRDICQRGTSLTIQCQVDSQVTMMFWYRQQPGQSLTLIATANQGSEATYESGFVIDKFPISRPNLTFSTLTVSNMSPEDSSIYLCSVLGGDYTEAFFGQGTRLTVV.

This chain uses TRBV29-1 with TRBJ2-7, with D unclear. The germline V gene has CDR1 SQVTM and CDR2 ANQGSEA. Trimming pared 6 bases from V and 0 bases from J, leaving 12 bases between. CDR3 size: 13 residues. The CDR3 here is CSVADLSSYEQYF. The DNA for the CDR3 is TGCAGCGTCGCCGACCTAAGCTCCTACGAGCAGTACTTC.

The V and J genes are TRBV5-1 and TRBJ2-1, with D unresolved. Germline V gene lookup returns CDR1 SGHRS and CDR2 YFSETQ. Between the trimmed V and J ends, which lost 4 bases and 0 bases, there was a span of 11 bases. The CDR3 covers 15 residues. The CDR3, as DNA: TGCGCCAGCAGCGTGGACGGAAGCTCCTACAATGAGCAGTTCTTC. This translates into CASSVDGSSYNEQFF.

As regards this clone: Other DNA sequences in this sample translate to the same CDR3. This chain uses TRBV7-9 with TRBJ2-3, with 10 bases matching TRBD2. CDR1 and CDR2 (germline): SEHNR, FQNEAQ (reference sequence). V shed 2 bases and J 4 bases; nucleotides not matched to a gene: 6. The CDR3 covers 16 residues. The CDR3 is CASSLSSGRAADTQYF. Written as DNA, the CDR3 is TGTGCCAGCAGCTTATCCAGCGGGAGGGCCGCAGATACGCAGTATTTT.

V is TRBV30 and J is TRBJ1-5, with a possible D match to TRBD1 (5 bases). Between the trimmed V and J ends, which lost 2 bases and 1 base, there was a span of 6 bases. There are 13 residues in the CDR3. Looked up from germline, CDR1 is GTSNPN and CDR2 is SVGIG (reference sequence). CDR3: CAWSWDSNQPQHF. The CDR3 coding sequence is TGTGCCTGGAGTTGGGACAGCAATCAGCCCCAGCATTTT.

The V and J genes are TRBV5-4 and TRBJ2-1; D is unresolved. CDR1 SGHNT and CDR2 YYREEE come from the germline V gene (reference sequence). The V end was cut by 4 bases, the J end by 7 bases, with 6 bases between. CDR3 length equals 11 residues. Here the CDR3 DNA reads TGTGCCAGCAGCACCCAGAATGAGCAGTTCTTC. Protein: CASSTQNEQFF.

The rearrangement joins TRBV2 to TRBJ2-6; 7 bases are a match to TRBD1. The CDR3 contains 17 residues. V lost 5 bases, J lost 4 bases, and 11 bases stayed unmatched. Germline V CDR1 and CDR2: SNHLY, FYNNEI. CDR3 nucleotide sequence: TGTGCCAGCAGTCCCTCGACAGGGATGGACGGGGCCAACGTCCTGACTTTC. This gives the protein CASSPSTGMDGANVLTF.

The V call is TRBV10-3, the J call TRBJ2-7; D remains unclear. Trimming removed 4 bases from V and 3 bases from J, with 4 bases in between. The germline gives CDR1 ENHRY, CDR2 SYGVKD. CDR3 length: 11 amino acids. This chain's CDR3 is CAISGYYEQYF. The CDR3 DNA reads TGTGCCATCAGTGGATACTACGAGCAGTACTTC.

CDR3 sequence: CASSITGTGGYEQYF. CDR3 bases: TGTGCCAGCAGCATCACCGGGACAGGGGGCTACGAGCAGTACTTC. The V gene is TRBV7-2, the J gene TRBJ2-7; 11 bases are shared with TRBD1. Germline trimming cut 5 bases from V and 3 bases from J; bases unmatched to any gene: 6. This CDR3 comprises 15 residues. The germline V gene has CDR1 SGHTA and CDR2 FQGNSA.

The J gene is TRBJ2-7, the V gene TRBV5-1; D is unclear. The V end lost 8 bases, the J end lost 3 bases, and 15 bases lay between the germline ends. The CDR3 length is 13 residues. CDR1 SGHRS and CDR2 YFSETQ come from the germline V gene. Here the CDR3 DNA reads TGCGCCAGTCCAAGTTACAAACGCTACGAGCAGTACTTC. Translating gives CASPSYKRYEQYF.

This sequence joins TRBV19 and TRBJ1-1; perhaps TRBD1 as D (6 bases). Trimming left V 8 bases short and J 3 bases short, with 19 bases between. The CDR3 is 15 amino acids. The germline V gene encodes CDR1 LNHDA and CDR2 SQIVND (reference sequence). Here the CDR3 DNA reads TGTGCCAGTGGAACAGGGTTGGGTTTGTACACTGAAGCTTTCTTT. Its protein product is CASGTGLGLYTEAFF.

This chain connects TRBV18 to TRBJ2-1; perhaps TRBD2 as D (6 bases). The CDR3 is 15 amino acids. V lost 2 bases and J lost 8, with 16 bases in between. Germline V gene data show CDR1 as KGHSH and CDR2 as LQKENI. This CDR3 is CASSPWRDLVYEQFF. The CDR3 DNA follows: TGTGCCAGCTCACCATGGAGGGACTTGGTGTATGAGCAGTTCTTC.

The chain couples TRBV7-9 to TRBJ2-7; 10 bases are shared with TRBD1. V lost 1 base, J lost 2 bases, and 5 bases stayed unmatched. CDR1 SEHNR and CDR2 FQNEAQ come from the germline V gene (reference sequence). The CDR3 totals 16 residues. This CDR3 is CASSLVVGTGAYEQYF. CDR3 coding DNA: TGTGCCAGCAGCTTAGTTGTTGGGACAGGGGCCTACGAGCAGTACTTC.

This chain links TRBV7-6 with TRBJ2-1; 7 bases are a match to TRBD1. In germline, CDR1 is SGHVS, CDR2 FNYEAQ. The V gene end was trimmed by 7 bases and the J gene end by 9 bases; junction bases not matched to a gene: 9. The CDR3 length is 13 residues. The DNA of the CDR3 is TGTGCCAGCACCGGACAGGTTGAGGGTGAGCAGTTCTTC. It is translated as CASTGQVEGEQFF.

The chain is built from TRBV5-1 and TRBJ1-3, with TRBD1 as a possible D gene (5 bases). V was trimmed by 0 bases and J by 0 bases, leaving 19 bases between them. This CDR3 has 19 amino acids. In germline, CDR1 is SGHRS, CDR2 YFSETQ. The CDR3 is CASSLDSVAEGRSGNTIYF. The CDR3 DNA reads as TGCGCCAGCAGCTTGGATTCAGTGGCAGAGGGACGCTCTGGAAACACCATATATTTT.

This sequence joins TRBV5-4 and TRBJ1-1; the D gene is possibly TRBD1 (5 bases). This CDR3 contains 13 residues. The V and J ends lost 6 bases and 1 base respectively, with 10 bases between them. Looked up from germline, CDR1 is SGHNT and CDR2 is YYREEE (reference sequence). The CDR3, as DNA: TGTGCCAGCAAACAGGTTTCGAACACTGAAGCTTTCTTT. Its translation: CASKQVSNTEAFF.

The V call is TRBV9, the J call TRBJ2-7; D is undetermined. The CDR3 is 17 amino acids. CDR1 is SGDLS, CDR2 YYNGEE, per germline. Trimming pared 3 bases from V and 2 bases from J, leaving 21 bases between. CDR3 sequence reads: CASSAQPGVGNAYEQYF. The CDR3 coding sequence is TGTGCCAGCAGCGCACAACCTGGGGTAGGGAATGCCTACGAGCAGTACTTC.

J is TRBJ1-5 and V is TRBV2; the D gene is possibly TRBD1 (5 bases). Germline CDR1 reads SNHLY; CDR2 reads FYNNEI. The CDR3 has 13 residues. V lost 7 bases, J lost 5 bases, and 12 bases lay in between. The CDR3 sequence: CASKAGTYQPQHF. In nucleotides, the CDR3 is TGTGCCAGCAAGGCAGGGACGTATCAGCCCCAGCATTTT. Using reference TRBV2 and TRBJ1-5 for the parts outside the CDR3, the full variable domain is EPEVTQTPSHQVTQMGQEVILRCVPISNHLYFYWYRQILGQKVEFLVSFYNNEISEKSEIFDDQFSVERPDGSNFTLKIRSTKLEDSAMYFCASKAGTYQPQHFGDGTRLSIL.

This chain uses TRBV10-3 with TRBJ2-1; 7 bases fit TRBD2. The CDR3 extends over 17 amino acids. The germline V gene encodes CDR1 ENHRY and CDR2 SYGVKD. With 3 bases clipped from V and 1 base from J, the junction kept 9 bases outside the gene matches. CDR3 region: CAISESVLRESYNEQFF. The CDR3 DNA is TGTGCCATCAGTGAATCCGTCTTGCGGGAGTCCTACAATGAGCAGTTCTTC.

This clone occurred a few times. The CDR3 spells CASSEGVWTGELFF. CDR3 nucleotide sequence: TGTGCCAGCAGTGAAGGCGTGTGGACCGGGGAGCTGTTTTTT. V usage is TRBV2 and J usage is TRBJ2-2; no clear D gene. V lost 1 base to trimming and J lost 5 bases, with 8 bases between them. Germline V gene lookup returns CDR1 SNHLY and CDR2 FYNNEI. The CDR3 is 14 residues long.

The rearrangement links TRBV9 to TRBJ2-6, with no clear D. The length of the CDR3 is 15 residues. V lost 1 base and J 3 bases, leaving 8 bases between the germline ends. From germline, CDR1 is SGDLS and CDR2 YYNGEE. CDR3: CASSVLVRGANVLTF. The CDR3 nucleotides are TGTGCCAGCAGCGTACTCGTTCGTGGGGCCAACGTCCTGACTTTC.

The rearrangement uses TRBV4-1 and TRBJ1-5, with no clear D. CDR1 and CDR2 (germline): MGHRA, YSYEKL. The CDR3 loop spans 14 amino acids. Trimming shortened V by 3 bases and J by 0 bases, and 6 bases separated the two germline ends. Written as DNA, the CDR3 is TGCGCCAGCAGCCAGGTCTATAGCAATCAGCCCCAGCATTTT. Translating it yields CASSQVYSNQPQHF.

V and J are TRBV5-4 and TRBJ2-1; D gene uncertain. This CDR3 comprises 13 residues. The germline V and J ends were trimmed by 0 bases and 6 bases, with 7 bases remaining between them. CDR1 and CDR2 (germline): SGHNT, YYREEE (reference sequence). The CDR3 DNA reads TGTGCCAGCAGCTTGGGACCCGGCAATGAGCAGTTCTTC. Amino acid sequence: CASSLGPGNEQFF. Together with reference TRBV5-4 and TRBJ2-1, the CDR3 gives the full variable domain: ETGVTQSPTHLIKTRGQQVTLRCSSQSGHNTVSWYQQALGQGPQFIFQYYREEENGRGNFPPRFSGLQFPNYSSELNVNALELDDSALYLCASSLGPGNEQFFGPGTRLTVL.

The chain's CDR3 is CASSSGTNTGELFF. CDR3 nucleotide sequence: TGTGCCAGCAGCTCCGGGACAAACACCGGGGAGCTGTTTTTT. The chain is built from TRBV11-2 and TRBJ2-2, with D maybe TRBD1 (6 bases). Germline lookup yields CDR1 SGHAT and CDR2 FQNNGV. V dropped 4 bases and J dropped 2 bases, with 8 bases sitting between them. The CDR3 extends over 14 amino acids.

The CDR3 region has the DNA TGTGCCAGCCAATCTGGGGCTAACACTGAAGCTTTCTTT. This codes for CASQSGANTEAFF. The rearrangement joins TRBV28 to TRBJ1-1, with D possibly matching TRBD1 (5 bases). In germline, CDR1 is MDHEN, CDR2 SYDVKM. The CDR3 runs to 13 residues. V lost 8 bases and J 2 bases, leaving 12 bases between the germline ends.